The 29 T cell receptor beta chains listed next were all sequenced from one sample in a study of blood T cell repertoires in COVID-19. Sequencing used immunoSEQ multiplex PCR; TCRdb keeps in-frame clones, though not all of them. The sample holds just over 300,000 clones; around nine tenths are singletons and the top ten take approximately 1.8%. Sequencing input: peripheral blood. Source of these receptors: a woman aged 30 to 39 with COVID-19, enrolled during active disease.

The chain combines TRBV5-1 with TRBJ2-3; possibly TRBD2 for D (7 bases). The CDR3 consists of 17 residues. CDR1 is SGHRS and CDR2 is YFSETQ in the germline V gene. Trimming took 2 bases from V and 9 from J, leaving 25 bases between them. CDR3 sequence (DNA): TGCGCCAGCAGCTTAGGGGCTGGCGGGGGCCAGCCAGCAACGCAGTATTTT. Translation gives CASSLGAGGGQPATQYF.

V gene TRBV6-5 combines with J gene TRBJ1-2; 7 positions match TRBD1. The CDR3 extends over 12 amino acids. Looked up from germline, CDR1 is MNHEY and CDR2 is SVGAGI. The junction had 8 bases not matched to a gene; V was cut back by 8 bases and J by 8 bases. In nucleotides, the CDR3 is TGTGCCAGCCTGCAGGGGGTTTGGGGCTACACCTTC. It encodes CASLQGVWGYTF.

This clone has just one count. This chain joins TRBV14 and TRBJ1-2, with D unresolved. V was pared by 4 bases and J by 7 bases, with 19 bases between. This CDR3 is 15 amino acids long. Germline CDR1 and CDR2: SGHDN and FVKESK. CDR3 region: CASSPYPPGSSGYTF. DNA for the CDR3: TGTGCCAGCAGCCCCTATCCCCCTGGGAGTAGTGGCTACACCTTC.

This clone was observed once. The chain is built from TRBV19 and TRBJ1-1; 7 bases are shared with TRBD1. The V gene's germline CDR1 is LNHDA and CDR2 SQIVND (reference sequence). This CDR3 has 14 residues. Unmatched junction bases numbered 9, after V lost 6 bases and J lost 5 bases. CDR3 sequence (DNA): TGTGCCAGTAGCGTCGGGGACAGTTGGACTGAAGCTTTCTTT. As protein: CASSVGDSWTEAFF.

V gene TRBV9 combines with J gene TRBJ2-3; D possibly corresponds to TRBD2 (5 bases). The V end was cut by 0 bases, the J end by 0 bases, with 14 bases between. The germline CDR1 and CDR2 sequences are SGDLS and YYNGEE. This CDR3 comprises 17 residues. The CDR3 DNA sequence: TGTGCCAGCAGCGTAGAAGGACGGGATAGAAGCACAGATACGCAGTATTTT. It translates to CASSVEGRDRSTDTQYF.

For the CDR3, the DNA is TGTGCCAGCAGCGACCTCCGGGGCGGGGTAACAGATACGCAGTATTTT. It specifies CASSDLRGGVTDTQYF. V gene TRBV7-2 combines with J gene TRBJ2-3; a possible D gene is TRBD2 (6 bases). Trimming removed 5 bases from V and 3 bases from J, with 18 bases in between. CDR1 and CDR2 (germline): SGHTA, FQGNSA. The length of the CDR3 is 16 residues.

The CDR3 loop is CASSPSGAPLANVLTF. In nucleotides, the CDR3 is TGTGCCAGCTCACCATCCGGTGCTCCCTTGGCCAACGTCCTGACTTTC. The V and J genes are TRBV18 and TRBJ2-6, with no clear D. CDR1 and CDR2 (germline): KGHSH, LQKENI. Trimming took 2 bases from V and 6 from J, leaving 14 bases between them. The CDR3 is 16 residues long.

This chain links TRBV5-1 with TRBJ1-1; TRBD1 might be the D (6 bases). V was clipped by 7 bases and J by 4 bases, with 17 bases between them. The germline CDR1 and CDR2 sequences are SGHRS and YFSETQ. The CDR3 extends over 14 amino acids. The CDR3 protein is CASGPGVRATEAFF. The CDR3 nucleotides read TGCGCCAGCGGACCAGGGGTCAGGGCCACTGAAGCTTTCTTT.

The V gene is TRBV12-3 or TRBV12-4, the J gene TRBJ1-2; D is uncertain. Trimming took 6 bases from V and 0 from J, leaving 8 bases between them. This CDR3 contains 13 residues. The CDR3 bases are TGTGCCAGCAGGCCACAATCTAACTATGGCTACACCTTC. It specifies CASRPQSNYGYTF.

This clone appeared a few times. V is TRBV28 and J is TRBJ1-5; weak D call: TRBD1 (5 bases). Trimming removed 3 bases at V and 0 bases at J, with 15 bases between. From germline, CDR1 is MDHEN and CDR2 SYDVKM. CDR3 length: 17 residues. The DNA of the CDR3 is TGTGCCAGCAGTTTGTGGGGCCAGGCCTATAGCAATCAGCCCCAGCATTTT. This gives the protein CASSLWGQAYSNQPQHF.

This chain uses TRBV28 with TRBJ2-7; 7 positions match TRBD1. The CDR3 has 15 residues. V gave up 6 bases and J gave up 2 bases; unmatched junction bases: 10. Germline CDR1 is MDHEN and CDR2 is SYDVKM. The CDR3 loop is CASSLTGASTYEQYV. In nucleotides, the CDR3 is TGTGCCAGCAGCCTAACAGGGGCGTCGACCTACGAGCAGTACGTC.

V gene TRBV6-1 combines with J gene TRBJ2-7; D may be TRBD1 (6 bases). V was clipped by 2 bases and J by 7 bases, with 12 bases between them. Germline V gene sequence: CDR1 MNHNS, CDR2 SASEGT. CDR3 size: 13 residues. This CDR3 is CASSETGSGEQYV. CDR3 bases: TGTGCCAGCAGTGAAACAGGGTCCGGGGAGCAGTACGTC.

The chain employs TRBV24-1 and TRBJ2-1, with 7 bases aligning to TRBD1. The CDR3 spans 16 residues. With 5 bases clipped from V and 4 bases from J, the junction kept 10 bases outside the gene matches. Germline V gives CDR1 KGHDR, CDR2 SFDVKD. CDR3 DNA: TGTGCCACCAGTGGGCCCCGGGACAGAGGATACAATGAGCAGTTCTTC. Translation gives CATSGPRDRGYNEQFF.

The V gene is TRBV10-1, the J gene TRBJ1-6; D gene ambiguous. The CDR3 sequence is 14 residues long. The V gene's germline CDR1 is WNHNN and CDR2 SYGVQD (reference sequence). Trimming left V 2 bases short and J 6 bases short, with 8 bases between. DNA for the CDR3: TGCGCCAGCAGTGAGGCAGTCCGTAATTCACCCCTCCACTTT. Translating gives CASSEAVRNSPLHF.

The chain has TRBV7-9 and TRBJ1-2; D uncertain. The CDR3 sequence is 14 residues long. In germline, CDR1 is SEHNR, CDR2 FQNEAQ (reference sequence). Between the trimmed V and J ends, which lost 1 base and 8 bases, there was a span of 14 bases. In DNA form, the CDR3 reads TGTGCCAGCAGCTTAGTGGGCCGTACCGGAGGCTACACCTTC. Protein sequence: CASSLVGRTGGYTF.

The CDR3 loop reads CASNSGTGSSGNTIYF. For the CDR3, the DNA is TGTGCCAGTAACTCCGGGACTGGAAGCTCTGGAAACACCATATATTTT. V and J are TRBV19 and TRBJ1-3; a weak D match, TRBD1 (5 bases). V was shortened by 7 bases and J by 0 bases, with 16 bases between the two germline ends. Germline-derived CDR1 and CDR2 are LNHDA and SQIVND (reference sequence). CDR3 size: 16 residues.

The V and J genes are TRBV18 and TRBJ1-1; unclear D gene. Looked up from germline, CDR1 is KGHSH and CDR2 is LQKENI. The CDR3 has 13 amino acids. The V end was cut by 4 bases, the J end by 1 base, with 7 bases between. CDR3 coding DNA: TGTGCCAGCTCACGGGCACAGAACACTGAAGCTTTCTTT. Protein: CASSRAQNTEAFF.

The CDR3 loop is CASSKTGDGTGELFF. For the CDR3, the DNA is TGTGCCAGCAGTAAAACAGGGGATGGCACCGGGGAGCTGTTTTTT. J is TRBJ2-2 and V is TRBV6-5, with 7 bases matching TRBD1. The CDR3 sequence is 15 residues long. CDR1 is MNHEY and CDR2 is SVGAGI in the germline V gene. J gave up 4 bases and V 5 bases, and 7 bases lay outside the gene matches.

The rearrangement uses TRBV19 and TRBJ1-5; 12 bases match TRBD1. CDR1 is LNHDA and CDR2 is SQIVND in the germline V gene (reference sequence). CDR3 size: 19 residues. The J segment lost 7 bases and the V segment lost 7 bases, leaving 20 bases of the junction unmatched. CDR3 sequence: CASTAKEWDRGRLGQPQHF. CDR3 in DNA: TGTGCCAGTACCGCTAAAGAATGGGACAGGGGGCGCTTAGGGCAGCCCCAGCATTTT.

The rearrangement uses TRBV30 and TRBJ1-1; 7 nucleotides match TRBD1. The CDR3 runs to 13 residues. The J segment lost 4 bases and the V segment lost 6 bases, leaving 8 bases of the junction unmatched. Per germline, CDR1 GTSNPN and CDR2 SVGIG (reference sequence). CDR3 loop: CACKHRGGTEAFF. CDR3 in DNA: TGTGCCTGTAAACACAGGGGAGGCACTGAAGCTTTCTTT.

This chain links TRBV13 with TRBJ1-1, with D perhaps matching TRBD1 (5 bases). V dropped 5 bases and J dropped 8 bases, with 9 bases sitting between them. The CDR3 is 11 amino acids. CDR1 is PRHDT and CDR2 is FYEKMQ in the germline V gene (reference sequence). CDR3 sequence (DNA): TGTGCCAGCAGCGGGACTGTCGAAGCTTTCTTT. Translation: CASSGTVEAFF.

The V gene is TRBV6-5, the J gene TRBJ1-2; 7 bases fit TRBD1. With V trimmed by 0 bases and J by 6 bases, 4 bases remained unmatched. CDR1 is MNHEY, CDR2 SVGAGI, per germline. The CDR3 is made up of 14 amino acids. Here the CDR3 DNA reads TGTGCCAGCAGTTACTCCGCGACAGGGAATGGCTACACCTTC. Protein product: CASSYSATGNGYTF.

This clone occurred a few times. This chain connects TRBV13 to TRBJ2-5; unclear D gene. V shed 5 bases and J shed 7 bases, with 14 bases lying between them. Germline V gene data show CDR1 as PRHDT and CDR2 as FYEKMQ (reference sequence). This CDR3 spans 13 amino acids. CDR3 in DNA: TGTGCCAGCAGCCCAAGAGGTTCCTGGACCCAGTACTTC. Its translation is CASSPRGSWTQYF. Full variable domain (rest looked up from reference TRBV13 and TRBJ2-5): AAGVIQSPRHLIKEKRETATLKCYPIPRHDTVYWYQQGPGQDPQFLISFYEKMQSDKGSIPDRFSAQQFSDYHSELNMSSLELGDSALYFCASSPRGSWTQYFGPGTRLLVL.

The chain is built from TRBV4-2 and TRBJ2-2; D may be TRBD1 (5 bases). Per germline, CDR1 LGHNA and CDR2 YNFKEQ. The CDR3 is made up of 14 amino acids. V lost 4 bases, J lost 6 bases, and 12 bases lay in between. The CDR3 DNA reads as TGTGCCAGCAGCCTCAGGGAAGGGGCCGGGGAGCTGTTTTTT. Amino acid sequence: CASSLREGAGELFF.

This clone was detected once. The V and J genes are TRBV28 and TRBJ1-5; 11 bases fit TRBD1. V gave up 6 bases and J gave up 2 bases; unmatched junction bases: 15. This CDR3 spans 19 amino acids. Per the germline V gene, CDR1 is MDHEN and CDR2 is SYDVKM. The DNA for the CDR3 is TGTGCCAGCAGCAGTCTCCGGGACAGGGGGATGCTAGGCAATCAGCCCCAGCATTTT. This sequence encodes CASSSLRDRGMLGNQPQHF.

This clone was picked up one time. The V call is TRBV18, the J call TRBJ1-1, with a possible D match to TRBD1 (5 bases). The CDR3 runs to 16 residues. V dropped 3 bases and J dropped 0 bases, with 14 bases sitting between them. CDR1 and CDR2 from the germline V gene are KGHSH and LQKENI. CDR3: CASSPPGQAMNTEAFF. The CDR3 bases are TGTGCCAGCTCACCCCCAGGGCAGGCCATGAACACTGAAGCTTTCTTT.

The chain joins TRBV30 to TRBJ2-2; 15 bases align to TRBD2. Germline assignment: CDR1 GTSNPN and CDR2 SVGIG (reference sequence). J was trimmed by 3 bases and V by 4 bases; bases with no gene match: 3. This CDR3 has 16 amino acids. The CDR3: CAWNGLAGGHTGELFF. In nucleotides, the CDR3 is TGTGCCTGGAACGGACTAGCGGGGGGGCACACCGGGGAGCTGTTTTTT.

This sequence joins TRBV6-5 and TRBJ2-1; D is possibly TRBD2 (6 bases). The germline V gene encodes CDR1 MNHEY and CDR2 SVGAGI. Trimming removed 2 bases from V and 2 bases from J, with 10 bases in between. The CDR3 is 15 amino acids. CDR3 DNA: TGTGCCAGCAGTTACGGCGGGGAACCCTACAATGAGCAGTTCTTC. Its protein is CASSYGGEPYNEQFF.

The CDR3 DNA is TGTGCCTGGAGTCCTGGGGCGCCAGAGACCCAGTACTTC. Translation gives CAWSPGAPETQYF. The chain links TRBV30 to TRBJ2-5, with a weak D call TRBD1 (5 bases). Between the trimmed V and J ends, which lost 2 bases and 4 bases, there was a span of 11 bases. CDR1 is GTSNPN and CDR2 is SVGIG in the germline V gene (reference sequence). CDR3 length equals 13 residues.